One and the same sample provided the 14 T cell receptor beta chains below, sequenced in a study of CD8 T cells in ankylosing spondylitis. TCRdb analysed the 5' RACE reads with MiXCR anew, one entry per CDR3 protein. The sample records a few hundred thousand distinct CDR3 sequences, around 21% being singletons. Sequencing was done on a sample of blood, either unsorted or a sorted T cell fraction (not recorded which). The receptor source for this set is a female donor with ankylosing spondylitis or in good health (not recorded which).

The sample holds a few counts of this clonotype. The chain employs TRBV6-5 and TRBJ2-3; 7 bases fit TRBD1. There are 17 residues in the CDR3. Germline V gene lookup returns CDR1 MNHEY and CDR2 SVGAGI. Germline trimming cut 0 bases from V and 2 bases from J; bases unmatched to any gene: 8. This chain's CDR3 is CASSYSGQAPDTDTQYF. CDR3 bases: TGTGCCAGCAGTTACTCCGGACAGGCTCCCGACACAGATACGCAGTATTTT.

This clonotype was recorded at least ten times. The chain joins TRBV25-1 to TRBJ2-2; the D is unclear. Germline values: CDR1 MGHDK, CDR2 SYGVNS. The V end was cut by 4 bases, the J end by 8 bases, with 11 bases between. This CDR3 contains 13 residues. In nucleotides, the CDR3 is TGTGCCAGCAGTGTAGAACGGTTGGGGGAGCTGTTTTTT. Amino acid sequence: CASSVERLGELFF.

This clonotype turned up a few times. V usage is TRBV5-5 and J usage is TRBJ2-5; 7 bases line up with TRBD1. J gave up 2 bases and V 4 bases, and 5 bases lay outside the gene matches. The CDR3 is made up of 14 amino acids. Germline lookup yields CDR1 SGHKS and CDR2 YYEKEE (reference sequence). CDR3 DNA: TGTGCCAGCAGCGCCTTGACAGGGCAAGAGACCCAGTACTTC. Translated: CASSALTGQETQYF.

This clonotype turned up a few times. The chain combines TRBV4-3 with TRBJ2-5; no firm D call. Germline CDR1 is LGHNA and CDR2 is YSLEER. The CDR3 has 12 amino acids. V dropped 3 bases and J dropped 4 bases, with 6 bases sitting between them. CDR3 in amino acids: CASSQPGETQYF. DNA for the CDR3: TGCGCCAGCAGCCAGCCGGGAGAGACCCAGTACTTC.

The table lists this clonotype with a few counts. The chain joins TRBV20-1 to TRBJ2-7; the D gene could be TRBD1 or TRBD2 (6 bases each). This CDR3 has 11 residues. Trimming cost V 4 bases and J 6 bases, with 10 bases left between them. Germline V gene lookup returns CDR1 DFQATT and CDR2 SNEGSKA (reference sequence). CDR3 in DNA: TGCAGTGCTAAGGGGGGTGGCGAGCAGTACTTC. Translated: CSAKGGGEQYF.

This clonotype was picked up a small number of times. The chain employs TRBV7-2 and TRBJ2-7; D unresolved. V was pared by 2 bases and J by 3 bases, with 8 bases between. CDR1 and CDR2 from the germline V gene are SGHTA and FQGNSA. The CDR3 length is 13 residues. In nucleotides, the CDR3 is TGTGCCAGCAGCTTACGCTCGTTCTACGAGCAGTACTTC. As protein: CASSLRSFYEQYF. The variable domain in full, completed from reference TRBV7-2 and TRBJ2-7, reads GAGVSQSPSNKVTEKGKDVELRCDPISGHTALYWYRQSLGQGLEFLIYFQGNSAPDKSGLPSDRFSAERTGGSVSTLTIQRTQQEDSAVYLCASSLRSFYEQYFGPGTRLTVT.

This clonotype was recorded a few times. The gene calls are TRBV12-3 or TRBV12-4 and TRBJ2-5, with D perhaps matching TRBD1 (5 bases). Trimming stripped 3 bases from V and 3 bases from J, with 8 bases between. There are 13 residues in the CDR3. Here the CDR3 reads CASSLNRKETQYF. The CDR3 DNA is TGTGCCAGCAGTTTGAACAGGAAAGAGACCCAGTACTTC.

The sample holds many counts of this clonotype. CDR3 loop: CASSRAETEAFF. As DNA, the CDR3 is TGTGCCAGCAGCAGGGCTGAAACTGAAGCTTTCTTT. The chain couples TRBV12-3 or TRBV12-4 to TRBJ1-1; possible D gene TRBD1, 5 bases. CDR3 length equals 12 residues. Trimming removed 6 bases from V and 5 bases from J, with 10 bases in between.

This clonotype was detected only a few times. The rearrangement links TRBV28 to TRBJ2-1; 9 nucleotides align to TRBD2. The CDR3 is made up of 17 amino acids. Germline V gives CDR1 MDHEN, CDR2 SYDVKM. The junction had 15 bases not matched to a gene; V was cut back by 5 bases and J by 7 bases. CDR3 loop: CASSAPPLAGTPNEQFF. CDR3 nucleotides: TGTGCCAGCAGTGCCCCTCCACTAGCGGGCACCCCGAATGAGCAGTTCTTC.

This chain uses TRBV5-4 with TRBJ2-3; no clear D. This CDR3 has 14 residues. Germline V gives CDR1 SGHNT, CDR2 YYREEE (reference sequence). V was trimmed by 0 bases and J by 2 bases, leaving 7 bases between them. The chain's CDR3 is CASSLDSPTDTQYF. CDR3 nucleotides: TGTGCCAGCAGCTTGGACTCCCCCACAGATACGCAGTATTTT.

This clonotype was found many times. The chain couples TRBV18 to TRBJ1-1; D gene uncertain. V was shortened by 5 bases and J by 1 base, with 8 bases between the two germline ends. The germline CDR1 and CDR2 sequences are KGHSH and LQKENI. CDR3 length: 13 residues. The chain's CDR3 is CASSADRNTEAFF. DNA for the CDR3: TGTGCCAGCTCAGCCGACCGGAACACTGAAGCTTTCTTT.

In its sample, this clonotype was seen a few times. V gene TRBV30 combines with J gene TRBJ1-4; D not certain. V lost 2 bases to trimming and J lost 3 bases, with 13 bases between them. The CDR3 sequence is 15 residues long. From germline, CDR1 is GTSNPN and CDR2 SVGIG (reference sequence). CDR3 in DNA: TGTGCCTGGAGTCTCCCGGGCTGGGCTAATGAAAAACTGTTTTTT. Translation: CAWSLPGWANEKLFF.

Details on this clonotype: Germline and junction disagree at one end, which may indicate a read error. The rearrangement joins TRBV6-5 to TRBJ2-7; TRBD1 is a possible D gene (6 bases). Per the germline V gene, CDR1 is MNHEY and CDR2 is SVGAGI. CDR3 size: 13 residues. The CDR3 DNA reads as TGTACCAGCAGTTCTTACCAAGGGGGCGAGCAGTACTTC. Translating it yields CTSSSYQGGEQYF.

This chain connects TRBV12-3 or TRBV12-4 to TRBJ2-7; no reliable D call. This CDR3 region has 11 residues. V shed 3 bases and J shed 7 bases, with 7 bases lying between them. CDR3 sequence: CASSFGWEQYF. The CDR3 DNA sequence: TGTGCCAGCAGTTTTGGATGGGAGCAGTACTTC.